The T cell receptor beta chain described here comes from a study of blood T cell repertoires in COVID-19. Study-wide background: COVID-19 samples collected from the United States, Italy and Spain covered acute and convalescent phases.

CDR1 SGHAT and CDR2 FQNNGV come from the germline V gene. This CDR3 region has 16 residues. Trimming cost V 4 bases and J 5 bases, with 20 bases left between them. Source study methods: For nucleated cells, counts were estimated from reference gene primer amplification. Sequencing was performed with immunoSEQ multiplex PCR; in TCRdb, only in-frame clones are kept and a portion is missing. D and trimming come from the DNA, and the V and J calls and clone size come from that table. In the table there are approximately 110,000 clones, around 82% of which are singletons. The chain is built from TRBV11-2 and TRBJ2-5, with D possibly TRBD2 on 5 matching bases. Sequences were obtained from peripheral blood. This receptor was obtained from a human donor in a cohort sampled during active or convalescent COVID-19. CDR3 in DNA: TGTGCCAGCAGCTCATGGAGTGAGGGTCGGCGGGAGACCCAGTACTTC. It is translated as CASSSWSEGRRETQYF. The complete variable domain, with remaining parts taken from reference TRBV11-2 and TRBJ2-5, reads EAGVAQSPRYKIIEKRQSVAFWCNPISGHATLYWYQQILGQGPKLLIQFQNNGVVDDSQLPKDRFSAERLKGVDSTLKIQPAKLEDSAVYLCASSSWSEGRRETQYFGPGTRLLVL.